This T cell receptor (beta chain) emerged from a study of cytomegalovirus exposure and HLA in healthy donors. The CDR3 sequence is 15 residues long. V dropped 2 bases and J dropped 3; count of bases not matched to a gene: 5. Germline-derived CDR1 and CDR2 are SGHVS and FQNEAQ. The PCR was carried out with 60 Vbeta primers and 13 Jbeta primers. Sequenced by immunoSEQ multiplex PCR; TCRdb stores in-frame clones only, minus some. The sample lists about 180,000 clones; less than 90% were seen once. Findings of the study overall: Differences between HLA loci emerged in a later analysis of TCR association rates, with DRB1 most and HLA-C fewest. Among immune exposure information, only CMV serostatus was available. A previous analysis found most TCR beta V segments productive roughly 87% or roughly 30% of the time.

A remark on this clone: As yet, its antigen is unknown.

Sequencing used PBMCs. The sequence was obtained from a girl between 10 and 17 years old in good health and CMV-seropositive. This chain links TRBV7-8 with TRBJ2-7, with TRBD1 matching 9 bases. CDR3 coding DNA: TGTGCCAGCAGCTTACACAGGGGGCGAGACTACGAGCAGTACTTC. This translates into CASSLHRGRDYEQYF.